The sequence of this T cell receptor (beta chain) was determined in a study of CD8 T cells in ankylosing spondylitis. This clonotype was recorded many times. TCRdb re-called the 5' RACE reads through MiXCR, storing one row per CDR3 protein. In the table there are 150,000 to 200,000 distinct CDR3 sequences, approximately 13% of which are singletons. This clonotype was obtained from a female donor with ankylosing spondylitis or in good health (not recorded which). The source material was blood, either unsorted or a sorted T cell fraction (not recorded which).

The CDR3 is CASSQWRGEQYF. CDR3 coding DNA: TGTGCCAGCAGCCAGTGGAGGGGCGAGCAGTACTTC. V and J are TRBV6-5 and TRBJ2-7; D possibly corresponds to TRBD2 (6 bases). The V end was cut by 6 bases, the J end by 6 bases, with 12 bases between. The germline V gene encodes CDR1 MNHEY and CDR2 SVGAGI. The CDR3 loop spans 12 amino acids.